This T cell receptor (beta chain) stems from a study of T cells in Graves' hyperthyroidism and ophthalmopathy. Stable hyperthyroidism: no ophthalmopathy progression over 18 months of follow-up. Hyperthyroidism was newly diagnosed in patients aged 18 to 65 (duration under 2 months). Lactation, pregnancy, other autoimmune disease or uncontrolled infection excluded patients. Findings and caveats of the study: Most thyroid-expanded clonotypes above 0.001 were also found in blood.

Amplification yielded TCR beta CDR3 regions, with RNA transcripts as the source. A first-round RT-PCR of the TCR CDR3 used the HTBI primer set. MiXCR was run by TCRdb on the multiplex PCR reads, yielding one entry per CDR3 protein. The data show around 350,000 distinct CDR3 sequences, with around a quarter seen just once and around 70% held by the top ten. Trimming took 2 bases from V and 4 from J, leaving 24 bases between them. The CDR3 loop spans 18 amino acids. CDR1 MNHEY and CDR2 SVGEGT come from the germline V gene. As to this clonotype: The antigen remains unidentified.

The sequenced sample consisted of blood. The clonotype comes from a middle-aged man with Graves' hyperthyroidism. V and J are TRBV6-2 or TRBV6-3 and TRBJ2-7; TRBD2 is a possible D gene (6 bases). CDR3 loop: CASSYTNKVIAERYEQYF. DNA of the CDR3: TGTGCCAGCAGTTACACGAATAAGGTAATAGCGGAGAGGTACGAGCAGTACTTC.